These T cell receptor beta chains were read from a single sample in a study of blood T cell repertoires in COVID-19. The data were produced by immunoSEQ multiplex PCR, yet TCRdb's version contains in-frame clones alone and is incomplete. The sample lists 200,000 to 300,000 clones, 84% occurring once. The sample consisted of peripheral blood. These receptor sequences come from a man aged 50-60 years with acute or convalescent COVID-19. CDR3s include the opening cysteine and the closing phenylalanine or tryptophan. D genes are given only for firm matches. Clone size is given for some rows only: seen once, a few or many times, or a class if the clone is expanded.

D gene,clone size,J gene,V gene,CDR3 DNA,CDR3 protein
.,.,TRBJ2-3,TRBV6-5,TGTGCCAGCAGTTACGGCGGTCCTAGCACAGATACGCAGTATTTT,CASSYGGPSTDTQYF
TRBD1,.,TRBJ2-7,TRBV18,TGTGCCAGCTCACCGGGGACAGGGGGCTTAGTCGAGCAGTACTTC,CASSPGTGGLVEQYF
.,.,TRBJ1-2,TRBV28,TGTGCCAGCAGTTCGAGTTATGGCTACACCTTC,CASSSSYGYTF
.,.,TRBJ2-1,TRBV6-5,TGTGCCAGCAGCCTTAGCGTCTCCTACAATGAGCAGTTCTTC,CASSLSVSYNEQFF
.,.,TRBJ1-1,TRBV2,TGTGCCAGCAGTGACGGGGGAAGGTCTGAAGCTTTCTTT,CASSDGGRSEAFF
.,.,TRBJ1-4,TRBV6-5,TGTGCCAGCAGTTACAGGGGATTTAATGAAAAACTGTTTTTT,CASSYRGFNEKLFF
TRBD1,few,TRBJ1-4,TRBV29-1,TGCAGCACCCGGGGACAGGGAGACGAAAAACTGTTTTTT,CSTRGQGDEKLFF
TRBD1,.,TRBJ2-3,TRBV9,TGTGCCAGCAGCGCGGGGGGACAGGGGGCCGATACGCAGTATTTT,CASSAGGQGADTQYF
.,.,TRBJ2-1,TRBV18,TGTGCCAGCTCACCACCCAGTTTGTACAATGAGCAGTTCTTC,CASSPPSLYNEQFF
.,.,TRBJ1-4,TRBV28,TGTGCCAGCAGTTTACCGAACTCCCCTAATGAAAAACTGTTTTTT,CASSLPNSPNEKLFF
TRBD2,.,TRBJ2-1,TRBV5-4,TGTGCCAGCAGCGGGACTAGCGAGACCTACAATGAGCAGTTCTTC,CASSGTSETYNEQFF